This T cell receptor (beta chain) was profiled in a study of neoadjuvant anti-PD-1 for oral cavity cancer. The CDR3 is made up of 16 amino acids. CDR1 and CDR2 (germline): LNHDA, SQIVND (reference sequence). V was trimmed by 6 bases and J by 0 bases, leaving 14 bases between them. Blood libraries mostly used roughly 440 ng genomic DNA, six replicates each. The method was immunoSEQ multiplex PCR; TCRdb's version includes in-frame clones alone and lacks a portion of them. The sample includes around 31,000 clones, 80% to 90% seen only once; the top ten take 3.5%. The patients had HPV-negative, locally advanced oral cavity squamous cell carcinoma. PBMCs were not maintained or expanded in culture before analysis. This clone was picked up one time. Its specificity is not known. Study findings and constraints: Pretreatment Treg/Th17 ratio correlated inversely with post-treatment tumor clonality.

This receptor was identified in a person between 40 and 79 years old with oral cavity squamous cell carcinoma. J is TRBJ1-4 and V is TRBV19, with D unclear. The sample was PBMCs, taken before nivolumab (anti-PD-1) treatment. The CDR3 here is CASRARGSTTNEKLFF. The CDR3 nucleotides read TGTGCCAGTAGGGCGCGGGGTTCTACAACTAATGAAAAACTGTTTTTT.